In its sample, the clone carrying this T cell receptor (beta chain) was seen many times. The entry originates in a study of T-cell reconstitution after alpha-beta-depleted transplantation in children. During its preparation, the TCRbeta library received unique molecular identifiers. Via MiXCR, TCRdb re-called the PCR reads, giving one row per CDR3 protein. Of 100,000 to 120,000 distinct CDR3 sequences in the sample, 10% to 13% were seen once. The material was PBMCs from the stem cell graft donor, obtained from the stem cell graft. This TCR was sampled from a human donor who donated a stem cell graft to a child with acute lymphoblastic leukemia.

The CDR3 region is CASSLGTGTDTQYF. The CDR3 DNA is TGCGCCAGCAGCCTGGGGACAGGCACAGATACGCAGTATTTT. The gene calls are TRBV5-1 and TRBJ2-3, with 7 bases matching TRBD1. With 4 bases clipped from V and 1 base from J, the junction kept 3 bases outside the gene matches. Germline V lookup: CDR1 SGHRS, CDR2 YFSETQ. This CDR3 has 14 amino acids.